Listed here are 8 T cell receptor beta chains from one sample, sequenced in a study of CD8 T cells in ankylosing spondylitis. A single record per CDR3 protein comes from TCRdb applying MiXCR to the 5' RACE reads. Of 200,000 to 250,000 distinct CDR3 sequences in the sample, 10% were seen once. The specimen was blood, either unsorted or a sorted T cell fraction (not recorded which). The receptors stem from a male donor with ankylosing spondylitis or in good health (not recorded which).

This clonotype came up a few times. The rearrangement links TRBV12-3 or TRBV12-4 to TRBJ1-3, with 10 nucleotides matching TRBD1. The CDR3 runs 16 residues. After removal of 2 bases from V and 4 bases from J, the junction contained 5 bases not matched to a gene. The CDR3: CASSLQGTGVGNTIYF. In DNA form, the CDR3 reads TGTGCCAGCAGTTTACAGGGGACAGGGGTCGGAAACACCATATATTTT.

This chain uses TRBV20-1 with TRBJ1-5; D unresolved. Trimming took off 5 bases at V and 0 bases at J, with 14 bases between the two ends. The length of the CDR3 is 15 residues. Germline CDR1 is DFQATT and CDR2 is SNEGSKA (reference sequence). Here the CDR3 reads CSARLPMDSNQPQHF. The CDR3 region has the DNA TGCAGTGCTCGACTGCCGATGGATAGCAATCAGCCCCAGCATTTT.

This clonotype was detected ten times or more. The chain carries TRBV19 and TRBJ2-7; possible D gene TRBD1, 6 bases. The V gene lost 6 bases and the J gene lost 3 bases, with 12 bases spanning the gap. The germline CDR1 and CDR2 sequences are LNHDA and SQIVND (reference sequence). The CDR3 runs 13 residues. The chain's CDR3 is CASRTTGSYEQYF. The CDR3 DNA is TGTGCCAGTAGGACGACAGGAAGCTACGAGCAGTACTTC.

This clonotype has a count of ten or more. The chain combines TRBV7-6 with TRBJ2-5; 10 bases align to TRBD1. This CDR3 comprises 15 residues. CDR1 SGHVS and CDR2 FNYEAQ come from the germline V gene. Germline trimming cut 4 bases from V and 4 bases from J; bases unmatched to any gene: 6. In nucleotides, the CDR3 is TGTGCCAGCAGCTCCTGGACAGGGGGTGGAGAGACCCAGTACTTC. This sequence encodes CASSSWTGGGETQYF.

The rearrangement uses TRBV7-9 and TRBJ1-2, with 7 bases that match TRBD1. The CDR3 spans 13 residues. V lost 3 bases and J lost 6; bases outside the gene matches: 4. Germline V lookup: CDR1 SEHNR, CDR2 FQNEAQ (reference sequence). CDR3 nucleotide sequence: TGTGCCAGCAGCTTCGGACAGGAGAATGGCTACACCTTC. Encoded protein: CASSFGQENGYTF. Full variable domain (rest looked up from reference TRBV7-9 and TRBJ1-2): DTGVSQNPRHKITKRGQNVTFRCDPISEHNRLYWYRQTLGQGPEFLTYFQNEAQLEKSRLLSDRFSAERPKGSFSTLEIQRTEQGDSAMYLCASSFGQENGYTFGSGTRLTVV.

This clonotype was seen ten or more times. The V call is TRBV10-3, the J call TRBJ2-7, with D possibly matching TRBD2 (6 bases). The CDR3 sequence is 14 residues long. The ends were cut back, 4 bases at V and 3 bases at J, with 13 bases in the middle. Germline values: CDR1 ENHRY, CDR2 SYGVKD. The CDR3 nucleotides are TGTGCCATCAGTGGAGCCGGGAGTCGCTACGAGCAGTACTTC. Translated, it gives CAISGAGSRYEQYF.

This chain uses TRBV7-2 with TRBJ2-5, with 12 bases fitting TRBD2. This CDR3 is 17 amino acids long. V was pared by 5 bases and J by 1 base, with 8 bases of the junction left unmatched. CDR1 and CDR2 from the germline V gene are SGHTA and FQGNSA. CDR3 protein: CASSNSLAGGSQETQYF. The CDR3 coding sequence is TGTGCCAGCAGCAACAGCCTAGCGGGGGGGTCCCAAGAGACCCAGTACTTC.

V usage is TRBV2 and J usage is TRBJ1-2, with unresolved D. CDR1 and CDR2 (germline): SNHLY, FYNNEI. This CDR3 is 15 amino acids long. V gave up 7 bases and J gave up 7 bases, with 22 bases separating them. The CDR3 bases are TGTGCCAGCAACGCGGCGTCCCCCCCAACTCTTGGCTACACCTTC. Its protein is CASNAASPPTLGYTF.